The sequence of this TCR beta chain was determined in a study of blood T cell repertoires in COVID-19. On the study more broadly: Acute and convalescent COVID-19 specimens originated in the United States, Italy and Spain.

Allocation to cohorts depended on clinical history reported by the participants. Cohort 3 recovered donors had two negative PCRs, clearance, or symptom resolution. The CDR3 totals 16 residues. The V end lost 1 base, the J end lost 3 bases, and 12 bases lay between the germline ends. Germline CDR1 reads SGHAT; CDR2 reads FQNNGV. In the study's own analysis: Reference gene primer amplification in the assay estimated nucleated cell counts. This table comes from immunoSEQ multiplex PCR, and its TCRdb copy is limited to in-frame clones, with some not included. The DNA was the basis for D and trimming; V, J and clone size are from that table. The sample comprises around 300,000 clones, around 89% of which are singletons, and approximately 2.5% rests with the top ten.

The chain carries TRBV11-2 and TRBJ2-2; unclear D gene. The sequenced sample consisted of PBMCs or T cells enriched from blood (not recorded which). The clonotype originates from a woman under 30 who had recovered from COVID-19. The chain's CDR3 is CASSLGFTVDTGELFF. The CDR3 DNA is TGTGCCAGCAGCTTAGGTTTCACGGTCGACACCGGGGAGCTGTTTTTT.